Listed here are 19 T cell receptor beta chains from one sample, sequenced in a study of cytomegalovirus exposure and HLA in healthy donors. Primers included in the PCR were 60 Vbeta and 13 Jbeta primers. Assay used: immunoSEQ multiplex PCR; TCRdb lists only in-frame clones, some missing. In the table there are 100,000 to 150,000 clones, roughly 79% of which are singletons. The specimen was PBMCs. These TCRs come from a man between 18 and 29 years old in good health and CMV-seronegative.

The chain links TRBV7-2 to TRBJ1-2; D is uncertain. This CDR3 spans 14 amino acids. V was trimmed by 4 bases and J by 1 base, leaving 10 bases between them. Germline V gene sequence: CDR1 SGHTA, CDR2 FQGNSA. CDR3 region: CASSSARINYGYTF. The CDR3 DNA follows: TGTGCCAGCAGCTCCGCTAGAATTAACTATGGCTACACCTTC. Based on the CDR3 plus reference TRBV7-2 and TRBJ1-2, the full variable domain is GAGVSQSPSNKVTEKGKDVELRCDPISGHTALYWYRQSLGQGLEFLIYFQGNSAPDKSGLPSDRFSAERTGGSVSTLTIQRTQQEDSAVYLCASSSARINYGYTFGSGTRLTVV.

The chain combines TRBV5-4 with TRBJ1-1; possibly TRBD1 for D (6 bases). Germline V gene sequence: CDR1 SGHNT, CDR2 YYREEE (reference sequence). Trimming removed 3 bases from V and 8 bases from J, with 8 bases in between. CDR3 size: 11 residues. In nucleotides, the CDR3 is TGTGCCAGCAGCTCGGACAGCGAAGCTTTCTTT. Protein product: CASSSDSEAFF.

The chain joins TRBV18 to TRBJ1-1; possible D gene TRBD1, 6 bases. The V end was cut by 6 bases, the J end by 0 bases, with 14 bases between. Looked up from germline, CDR1 is KGHSH and CDR2 is LQKENI. CDR3 length: 15 residues. The CDR3 here is CASSPQGSLNTEAFF. CDR3 bases: TGTGCCAGCTCTCCCCAGGGGTCTTTGAACACTGAAGCTTTCTTT.

The chain employs TRBV23-1 and TRBJ2-3, with D maybe TRBD1 (6 bases). TRBV23-1 is designated an ORF whose function remains uncertain. The CDR3 has 15 residues. Trimming left V 4 bases short and J 6 bases short, with 17 bases between. CDR3 DNA sequence: TGCGCCAGCAGTCGCTCGGGACACCAACGGGATACGCAGTATTTT. This codes for CASSRSGHQRDTQYF.

For the CDR3, the DNA is TGTGCCAGTAGTCTCTCCGGGACAGGGGGCTTCTACGAGCAGTACTTC. It encodes CASSLSGTGGFYEQYF. V gene TRBV19 combines with J gene TRBJ2-7, with 12 bases aligning to TRBD1. Looked up from germline, CDR1 is LNHDA and CDR2 is SQIVND (reference sequence). The CDR3 sequence is 16 residues long. J lost 3 bases, V lost 5 bases, and 8 bases had no gene match.

This clone was seen only once. The chain has TRBV6-5 and TRBJ2-5; TRBD1 matches 11 bases. Unmatched junction bases numbered 6, after V lost 5 bases and J lost 4 bases. Germline CDR1 reads MNHEY; CDR2 reads SVGAGI. CDR3 size: 15 residues. CDR3 coding DNA: TGTGCCAGCAGTCCGAGGGACAGGGGGGGAGAGACCCAGTACTTC. This sequence encodes CASSPRDRGGETQYF.

This chain links TRBV10-2 with TRBJ2-3; TRBD2 aligns across 8 bases. Trimming took 6 bases from V and 2 from J; bases not matched to a gene: 7. Germline CDR1 WSHSY, CDR2 SAAADI. This CDR3 has 15 amino acids. The DNA of the CDR3 is TGCGCCAGCAGGCCAGCGGGGGTAAACACAGATACGCAGTATTTT. Its translation is CASRPAGVNTDTQYF.

The rearrangement joins TRBV30 to TRBJ1-2; D may be TRBD1 (6 bases). Germline loops: CDR1 GTSNPN, CDR2 SVGIG (reference sequence). The V end lost 4 bases, the J end lost 6 bases, and 21 bases lay between the germline ends. This CDR3 contains 15 residues. CDR3 in amino acids: CAWNLQGSEWDGYTF. The CDR3 DNA follows: TGTGCCTGGAACCTACAGGGAAGCGAGTGGGATGGCTACACCTTC.

Concerning this clone: One end of the junction does not line up with germline, which may come from a read error. The genes are TRBV7-9 and TRBJ1-4; no reliable D call. The CDR3 consists of 11 residues. Germline assignment: CDR1 SEHNR and CDR2 FQNEAQ (reference sequence). DNA for the CDR3: TGCGCTTCCGGGTCCTCCGAAAAACTGTTTTTT. Residues: CASGSSEKLFF. The full variable domain, rest sourced from reference TRBV7-9 and TRBJ1-4, is DTGVSQNPRHKITKRGQNVTFRCDPISEHNRLYWYRQTLGQGPEFLTYFQNEAQLEKSRLLSDRFSAERPKGSFSTLEIQRTEQGDSAMYLCASGSSEKLFFGSGTQLSVL.

This clone was recorded only once. This rearrangement joins TRBV5-1 to TRBJ1-1, with no clear D. Looked up from germline, CDR1 is SGHRS and CDR2 is YFSETQ. The length of the CDR3 is 13 residues. The V gene lost 1 base and the J gene lost 2 bases, with 6 bases spanning the gap. In DNA, the CDR3 is TGCGCCAGCAGCTTGAACAGCAACACTGAAGCTTTCTTT. Protein: CASSLNSNTEAFF.

This chain connects TRBV5-4 to TRBJ1-1, with D perhaps matching TRBD1 (6 bases). The V and J ends lost 4 bases and 8 bases respectively, with 24 bases between them. CDR3 length: 16 residues. Germline V CDR1 and CDR2: SGHNT, YYREEE (reference sequence). The DNA for the CDR3 is TGTGCCAGCAGCCTCCCGACGACAGGCGCTTACTCGGAAGCTTTCTTT. Protein product: CASSLPTTGAYSEAFF. The variable domain in full, with the rest retrieved from reference TRBV5-4 and TRBJ1-1, is ETGVTQSPTHLIKTRGQQVTLRCSSQSGHNTVSWYQQALGQGPQFIFQYYREEENGRGNFPPRFSGLQFPNYSSELNVNALELDDSALYLCASSLPTTGAYSEAFFGQGTRLTVV.

The genes are TRBV6-4 and TRBJ2-2; weak D call: TRBD2 (7 bases). The CDR3 contains 16 residues. V was trimmed by 5 bases and J by 3 bases, leaving 16 bases between them. Looked up from germline, CDR1 is MRHNA and CDR2 is SNTAGT. Here the CDR3 reads CASSTYRGADTGELFF. Written as DNA, the CDR3 is TGTGCCAGCAGTACTTACCGGGGGGCCGACACCGGGGAGCTGTTTTTT.

This rearrangement joins TRBV5-6 to TRBJ1-1, with TRBD1 matching over 9 bases. V lost 4 bases and J lost 1; bases outside the gene matches: 5. The V gene's germline CDR1 is SGHDT and CDR2 YYEEEE. The CDR3 loop spans 15 amino acids. The CDR3 is CASSLTGQGNTEAFF. The CDR3 coding sequence is TGTGCCAGCAGCCTCACGGGACAGGGGAACACTGAAGCTTTCTTT.

Comment on this clone: The junction shows a germline mismatch at one end, possibly a read error. The J gene is TRBJ2-7, the V gene TRBV4-1; tentatively, D is TRBD1 (6 bases). CDR1 MGHRA and CDR2 YSYEKL come from the germline V gene. The CDR3 covers 16 residues. CDR3 bases: TGCGCCAGCAGCAAAGACTTGACAGGAGTCGGCTACGAGCAGTACTTC. Translating gives CASSKDLTGVGYEQYF.

This clone appeared once. The J gene is TRBJ2-7, the V gene TRBV7-9; 7 bases fit TRBD1. The CDR3 spans 13 residues. The germline V gene has CDR1 SEHNR and CDR2 FQNEAQ (reference sequence). V lost 8 bases to trimming and J lost 2 bases; unmatched junction nucleotides: 6. This CDR3 is CASSRQGTYEQYF. In DNA form, the CDR3 reads TGTGCCAGCTCCAGACAGGGAACCTACGAGCAGTACTTC.

The chain combines TRBV29-1 with TRBJ1-2; 8 positions match TRBD1. Looked up from germline, CDR1 is SQVTM and CDR2 is ANQGSEA. This CDR3 spans 12 amino acids. Unmatched junction bases numbered 5, after V lost 6 bases and J lost 5 bases. CDR3 region: CSVAGQAYGYTF. The CDR3, as DNA: TGCAGCGTGGCGGGACAGGCTTATGGCTACACCTTC.

The V call is TRBV4-1, the J call TRBJ1-2; D remains ambiguous. V was trimmed by 3 bases and J by 4 bases, leaving 9 bases between them. Per the germline V gene, CDR1 is MGHRA and CDR2 is YSYEKL. CDR3 size: 13 residues. The chain's CDR3 is CASSQGEVYGYTF. CDR3 nucleotides: TGCGCCAGCAGCCAGGGCGAAGTCTATGGCTACACCTTC.

This clone was seen only a few times. The chain combines TRBV7-9 with TRBJ2-7; possibly TRBD1 for D (5 bases). Germline CDR1 is SEHNR and CDR2 is FQNEAQ (reference sequence). V lost 4 bases and J lost 7, with 11 bases in between. The CDR3 is 12 residues long. This CDR3 is CASSSKGVEQYF. In DNA, the CDR3 is TGTGCCAGCAGCTCAAAAGGGGTTGAGCAGTACTTC. Full variable domain (remainder filled in from reference TRBV7-9 and TRBJ2-7): DTGVSQNPRHKITKRGQNVTFRCDPISEHNRLYWYRQTLGQGPEFLTYFQNEAQLEKSRLLSDRFSAERPKGSFSTLEIQRTEQGDSAMYLCASSSKGVEQYFGPGTRLTVT.

The chain links TRBV9 to TRBJ2-6; possibly TRBD1 for D (6 bases). Looked up from germline, CDR1 is SGDLS and CDR2 is YYNGEE. Trimming took 3 bases from V and 0 from J, leaving 10 bases between them. The CDR3 totals 16 residues. The CDR3 sequence is CASSDRTDSGANVLTF. The CDR3 DNA sequence: TGTGCCAGCAGCGACCGGACAGACTCTGGGGCCAACGTCCTGACTTTC.